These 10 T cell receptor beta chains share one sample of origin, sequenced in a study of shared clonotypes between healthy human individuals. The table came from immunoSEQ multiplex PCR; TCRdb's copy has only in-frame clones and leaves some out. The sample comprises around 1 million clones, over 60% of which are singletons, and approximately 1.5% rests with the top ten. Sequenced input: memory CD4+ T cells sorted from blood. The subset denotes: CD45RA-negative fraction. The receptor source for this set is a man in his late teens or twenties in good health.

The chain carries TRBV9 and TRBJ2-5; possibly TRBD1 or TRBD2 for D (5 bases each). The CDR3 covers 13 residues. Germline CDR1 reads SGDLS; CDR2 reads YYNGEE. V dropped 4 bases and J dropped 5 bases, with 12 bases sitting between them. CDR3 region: CASSTDGAETQYF. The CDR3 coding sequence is TGTGCCAGCAGCACCGACGGGGCGGAGACCCAGTACTTC.

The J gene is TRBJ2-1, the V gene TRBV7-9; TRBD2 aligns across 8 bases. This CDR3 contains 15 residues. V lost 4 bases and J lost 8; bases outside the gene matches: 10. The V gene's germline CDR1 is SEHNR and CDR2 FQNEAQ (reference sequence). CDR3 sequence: CASSSPSGGRDEQFF. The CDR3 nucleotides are TGTGCCAGCAGCTCCCCGAGCGGGGGTAGGGATGAGCAGTTCTTC.

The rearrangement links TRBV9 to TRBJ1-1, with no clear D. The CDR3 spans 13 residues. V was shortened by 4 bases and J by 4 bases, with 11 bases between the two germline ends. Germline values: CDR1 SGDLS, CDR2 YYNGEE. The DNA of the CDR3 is TGTGCCAGCAGCTTCGCGGGAGGCACTGAAGCTTTCTTT. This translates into CASSFAGGTEAFF.

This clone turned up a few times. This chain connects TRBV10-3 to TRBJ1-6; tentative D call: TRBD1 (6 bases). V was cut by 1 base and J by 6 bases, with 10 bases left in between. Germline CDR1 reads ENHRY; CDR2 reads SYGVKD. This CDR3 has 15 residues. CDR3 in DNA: TGTGCCATCAGTGAGTATGGGGGCAGTAATTCACCCCTCCACTTT. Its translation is CAISEYGGSNSPLHF.

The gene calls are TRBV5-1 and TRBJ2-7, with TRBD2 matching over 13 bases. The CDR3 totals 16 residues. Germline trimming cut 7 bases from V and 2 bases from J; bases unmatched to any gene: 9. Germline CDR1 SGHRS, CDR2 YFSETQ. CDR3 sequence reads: CASGPGLAGTTYEQYF. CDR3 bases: TGCGCCAGCGGGCCGGGACTAGCGGGAACAACCTACGAGCAGTACTTC.

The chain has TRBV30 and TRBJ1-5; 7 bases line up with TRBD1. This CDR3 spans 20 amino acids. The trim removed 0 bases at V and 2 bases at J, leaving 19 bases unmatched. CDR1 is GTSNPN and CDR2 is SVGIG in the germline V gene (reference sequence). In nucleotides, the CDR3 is TGTGCCTGGAGTGTCCCCGGGACAGCCTTCCGGACATCAGGCAATCAGCCCCAGCATTTT. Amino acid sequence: CAWSVPGTAFRTSGNQPQHF.

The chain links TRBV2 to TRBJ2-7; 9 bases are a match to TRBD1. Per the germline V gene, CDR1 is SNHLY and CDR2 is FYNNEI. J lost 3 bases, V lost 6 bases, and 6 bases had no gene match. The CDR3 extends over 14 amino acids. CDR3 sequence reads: CASSSGTGFYEQYF. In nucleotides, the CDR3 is TGTGCCAGCAGCTCCGGGACAGGGTTCTACGAGCAGTACTTC.

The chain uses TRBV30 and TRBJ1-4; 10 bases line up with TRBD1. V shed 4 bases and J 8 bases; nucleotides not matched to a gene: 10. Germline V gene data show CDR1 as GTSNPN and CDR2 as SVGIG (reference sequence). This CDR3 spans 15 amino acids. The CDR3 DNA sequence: TGTGCCTGGATTCGACAGGGGGCATTGACCGAAAAACTGTTTTTT. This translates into CAWIRQGALTEKLFF.

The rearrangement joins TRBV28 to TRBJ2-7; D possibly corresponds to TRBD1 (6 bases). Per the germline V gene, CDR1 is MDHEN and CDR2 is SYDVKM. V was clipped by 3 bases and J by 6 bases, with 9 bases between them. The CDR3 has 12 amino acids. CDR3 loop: CASSFWGLEQYF. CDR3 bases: TGTGCCAGCAGTTTCTGGGGGCTCGAGCAGTACTTC.

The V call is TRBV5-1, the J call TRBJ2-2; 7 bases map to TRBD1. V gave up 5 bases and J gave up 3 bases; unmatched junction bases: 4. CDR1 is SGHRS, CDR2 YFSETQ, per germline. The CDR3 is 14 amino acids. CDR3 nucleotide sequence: TGCGCCAGCAGACCGGGACAGTACACCGGGGAGCTGTTTTTT. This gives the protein CASRPGQYTGELFF.